The sequence of this T cell receptor (beta chain) was determined in a study of control samples from healthy donors and cancer patients. Some clones are missing from TCRdb's copy, which holds only in-frame ones; the method was immunoSEQ multiplex PCR. Of some 90,000 clones listed, around 90% are singletons. The germline V gene encodes CDR1 KGHSH and CDR2 LQKENI. Trimming stripped 10 bases from V and 4 bases from J, with 7 bases between. The CDR3 contains 10 residues. The chain has TRBV18 and TRBJ1-1; no firm D call. The TCR was taken from an older woman in good health. The sequenced sample was blood. CDR3 nucleotide sequence: TGTGCCACCGCAAGCACTGAAGCTTTCTTT. Translated: CATASTEAFF.